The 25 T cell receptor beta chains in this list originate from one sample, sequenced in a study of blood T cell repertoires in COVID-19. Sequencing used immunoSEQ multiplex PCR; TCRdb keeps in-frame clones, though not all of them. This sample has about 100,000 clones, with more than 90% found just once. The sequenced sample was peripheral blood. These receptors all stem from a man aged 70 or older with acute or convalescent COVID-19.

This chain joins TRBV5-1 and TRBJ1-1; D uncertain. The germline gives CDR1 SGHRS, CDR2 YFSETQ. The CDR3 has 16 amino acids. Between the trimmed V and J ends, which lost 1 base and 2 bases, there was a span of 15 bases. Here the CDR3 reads CASSLSGGSSNTEAFF. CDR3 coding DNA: TGCGCCAGCAGCTTGTCAGGAGGGTCGTCTAACACTGAAGCTTTCTTT.

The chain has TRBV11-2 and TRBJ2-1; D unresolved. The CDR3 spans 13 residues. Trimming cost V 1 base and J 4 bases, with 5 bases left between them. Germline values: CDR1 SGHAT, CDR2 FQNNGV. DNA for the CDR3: TGTGCCAGCAGCTTAGCCTCTTACAATGAGCAGTTCTTC. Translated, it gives CASSLASYNEQFF.

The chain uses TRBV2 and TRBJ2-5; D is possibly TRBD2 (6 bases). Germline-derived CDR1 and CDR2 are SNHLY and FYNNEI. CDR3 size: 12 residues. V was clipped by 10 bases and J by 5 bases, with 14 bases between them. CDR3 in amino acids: CATGGDGETQYF. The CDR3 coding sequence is TGTGCCACAGGAGGGGACGGGGAGACCCAGTACTTC.

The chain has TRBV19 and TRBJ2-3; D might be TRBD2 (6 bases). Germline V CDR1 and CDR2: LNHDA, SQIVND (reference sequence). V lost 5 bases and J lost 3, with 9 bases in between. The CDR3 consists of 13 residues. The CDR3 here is CASSPRGTDTQYF. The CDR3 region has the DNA TGTGCCAGTAGTCCCCGGGGGACAGATACGCAGTATTTT.

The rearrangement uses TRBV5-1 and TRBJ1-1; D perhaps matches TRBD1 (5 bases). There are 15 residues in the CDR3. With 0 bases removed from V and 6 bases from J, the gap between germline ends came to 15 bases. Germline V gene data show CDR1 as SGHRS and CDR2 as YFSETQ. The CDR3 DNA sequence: TGCGCCAGCAGCTTGGCACAGGTTCCCTCCGCTGAAGCTTTCTTT. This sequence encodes CASSLAQVPSAEAFF.

The CDR3 DNA follows: TGTGCCAGCGGGCTGAACCAAGAGACCCAGTACTTC. It codes for CASGLNQETQYF. The genes are TRBV11-3 and TRBJ2-5; no reliable D call. V shed 8 bases and J shed 0 bases, with 7 bases lying between them. This CDR3 spans 12 amino acids. CDR1 and CDR2 (germline): SGHNT, YENEEA.

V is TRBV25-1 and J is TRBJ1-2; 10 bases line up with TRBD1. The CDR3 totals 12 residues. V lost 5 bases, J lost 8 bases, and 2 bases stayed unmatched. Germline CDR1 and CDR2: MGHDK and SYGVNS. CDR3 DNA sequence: TGTGCCAGCAGTCGGGACAGGGGAGGCTACACCTTC. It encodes CASSRDRGGYTF.

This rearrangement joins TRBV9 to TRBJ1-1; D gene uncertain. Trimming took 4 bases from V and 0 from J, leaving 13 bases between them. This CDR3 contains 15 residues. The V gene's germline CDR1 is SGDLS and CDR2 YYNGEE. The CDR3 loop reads CASSPRTGMNTEAFF. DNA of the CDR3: TGTGCCAGCAGCCCGAGGACGGGGATGAACACTGAAGCTTTCTTT. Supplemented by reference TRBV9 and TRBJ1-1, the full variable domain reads DSGVTQTPKHLITATGQRVTLRCSPRSGDLSVYWYQQSLDQGLQFLIQYYNGEERAKGNILERFSAQQFPDLHSELNLSSLELGDSALYFCASSPRTGMNTEAFFGQGTRLTVV.

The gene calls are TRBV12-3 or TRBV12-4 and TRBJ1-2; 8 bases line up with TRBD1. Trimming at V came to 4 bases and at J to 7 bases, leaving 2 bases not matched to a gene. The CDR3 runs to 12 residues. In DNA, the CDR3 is TGTGCCAGCAGTTACGACAGGGGTGGCTACACCTTC. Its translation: CASSYDRGGYTF.

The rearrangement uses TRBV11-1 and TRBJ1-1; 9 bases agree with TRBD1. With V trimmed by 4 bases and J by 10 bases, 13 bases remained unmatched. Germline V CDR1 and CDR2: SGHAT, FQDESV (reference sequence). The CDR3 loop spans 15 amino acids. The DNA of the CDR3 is TGTGCCAGCAGCTCCACAGGGGGCGCTTACTCCGGAGCTTTCTTT. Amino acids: CASSSTGGAYSGAFF.

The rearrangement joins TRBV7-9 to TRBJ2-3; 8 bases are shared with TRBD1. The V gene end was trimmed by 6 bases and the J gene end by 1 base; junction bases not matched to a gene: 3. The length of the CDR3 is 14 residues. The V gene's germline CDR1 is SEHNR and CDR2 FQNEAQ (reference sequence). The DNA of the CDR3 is TGTGCCAGCAGAGACAGGGGACGCACAGATACGCAGTATTTT. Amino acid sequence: CASRDRGRTDTQYF.

CDR3 sequence: CASSKQRAISVGGFQNTEAFF. The CDR3 DNA is TGTGCCAGCAGCAAACAAAGGGCCATATCAGTAGGGGGTTTCCAGAACACTGAAGCTTTCTTT. The chain links TRBV21-1 to TRBJ1-1; the table's D call of TRBD1 was not tested on the DNA. TRBV21-1 is a listed pseudogene. The CDR3 totals 21 residues.

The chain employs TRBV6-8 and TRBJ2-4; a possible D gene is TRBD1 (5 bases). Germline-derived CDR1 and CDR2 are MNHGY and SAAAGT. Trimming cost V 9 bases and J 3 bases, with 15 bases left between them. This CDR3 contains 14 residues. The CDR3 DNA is TGTGCCAGGTCAGGGAATACGGACAAAAACATTCAGTACTTC. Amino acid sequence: CARSGNTDKNIQYF.

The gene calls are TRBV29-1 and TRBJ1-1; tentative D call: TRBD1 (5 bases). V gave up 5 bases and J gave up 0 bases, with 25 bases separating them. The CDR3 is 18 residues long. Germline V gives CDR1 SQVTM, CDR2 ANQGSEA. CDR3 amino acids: CSVSGTWGDLRLNTEAFF. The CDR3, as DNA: TGCAGCGTTTCGGGGACTTGGGGGGACTTACGGTTGAACACTGAAGCTTTCTTT.

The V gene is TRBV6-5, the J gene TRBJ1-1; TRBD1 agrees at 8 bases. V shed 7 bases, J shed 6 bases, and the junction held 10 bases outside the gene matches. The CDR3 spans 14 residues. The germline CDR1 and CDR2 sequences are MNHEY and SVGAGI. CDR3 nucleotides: TGTGCCAGCACCGTAGGACAGGGCGTTTCTGAAGCTTTCTTT. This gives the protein CASTVGQGVSEAFF.

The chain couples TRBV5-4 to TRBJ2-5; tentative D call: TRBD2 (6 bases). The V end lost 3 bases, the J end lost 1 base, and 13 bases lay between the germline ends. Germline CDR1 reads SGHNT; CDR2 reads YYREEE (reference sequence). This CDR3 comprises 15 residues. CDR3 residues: CASSSKGGAQETQYF. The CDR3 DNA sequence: TGTGCCAGCAGCTCGAAGGGCGGGGCCCAAGAGACCCAGTACTTC.

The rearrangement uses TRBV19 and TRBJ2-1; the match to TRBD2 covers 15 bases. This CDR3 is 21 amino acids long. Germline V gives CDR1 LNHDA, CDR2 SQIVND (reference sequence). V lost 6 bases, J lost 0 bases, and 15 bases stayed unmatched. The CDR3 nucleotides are TGTGCCAGTAGAGGGTCCGAGGGACTAGCGGGAGGATTTAGCTCCTACAATGAGCAGTTCTTC. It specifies CASRGSEGLAGGFSSYNEQFF.

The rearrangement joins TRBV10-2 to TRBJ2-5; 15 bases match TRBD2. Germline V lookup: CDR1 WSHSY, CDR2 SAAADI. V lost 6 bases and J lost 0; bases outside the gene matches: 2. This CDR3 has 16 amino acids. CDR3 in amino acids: CASRGLAGGHQETQYF. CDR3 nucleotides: TGCGCCAGCAGAGGACTAGCGGGAGGGCACCAAGAGACCCAGTACTTC.

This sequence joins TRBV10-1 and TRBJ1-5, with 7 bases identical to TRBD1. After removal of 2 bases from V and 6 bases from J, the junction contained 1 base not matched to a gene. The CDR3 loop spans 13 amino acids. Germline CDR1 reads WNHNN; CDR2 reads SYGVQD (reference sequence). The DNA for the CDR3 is TGCGCCAGCAGTGAGAACAGGGGTCAGCCCCAGCATTTT. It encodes CASSENRGQPQHF.

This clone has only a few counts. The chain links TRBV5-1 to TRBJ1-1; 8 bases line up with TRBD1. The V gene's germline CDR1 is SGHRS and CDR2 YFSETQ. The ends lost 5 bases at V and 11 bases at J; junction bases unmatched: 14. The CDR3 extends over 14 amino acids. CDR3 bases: TGCGCCAGCAGTCCCGGGACAGGAGAGGATGGGGCTTTCTTT. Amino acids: CASSPGTGEDGAFF.

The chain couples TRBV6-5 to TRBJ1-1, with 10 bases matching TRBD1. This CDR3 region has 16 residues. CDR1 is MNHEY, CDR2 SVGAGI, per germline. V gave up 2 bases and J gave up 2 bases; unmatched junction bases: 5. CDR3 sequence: CASSYAGQGKNTEAFF. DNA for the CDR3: TGTGCCAGCAGTTACGCGGGACAGGGGAAAAACACTGAAGCTTTCTTT.

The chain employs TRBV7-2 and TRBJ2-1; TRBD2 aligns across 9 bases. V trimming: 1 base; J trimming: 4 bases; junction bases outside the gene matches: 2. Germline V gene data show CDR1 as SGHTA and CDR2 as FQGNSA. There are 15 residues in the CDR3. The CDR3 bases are TGTGCCAGCAGCTTAGGGACTAGCGCGTACAATGAGCAGTTCTTC. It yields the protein CASSLGTSAYNEQFF. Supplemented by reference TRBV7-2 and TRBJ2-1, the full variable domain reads GAGVSQSPSNKVTEKGKDVELRCDPISGHTALYWYRQSLGQGLEFLIYFQGNSAPDKSGLPSDRFSAERTGGSVSTLTIQRTQQEDSAVYLCASSLGTSAYNEQFFGPGTRLTVL.

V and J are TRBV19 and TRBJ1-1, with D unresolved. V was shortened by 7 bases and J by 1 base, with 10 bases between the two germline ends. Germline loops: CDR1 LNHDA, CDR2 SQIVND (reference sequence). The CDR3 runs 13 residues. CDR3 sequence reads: CASKKQPNTEAFF. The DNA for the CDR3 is TGTGCCAGTAAGAAACAGCCGAACACTGAAGCTTTCTTT.

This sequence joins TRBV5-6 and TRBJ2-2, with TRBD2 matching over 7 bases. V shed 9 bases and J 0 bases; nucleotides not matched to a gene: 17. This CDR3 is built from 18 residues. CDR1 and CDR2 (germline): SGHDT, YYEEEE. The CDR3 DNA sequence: TGTGCCACATCCGGGACTACCACGATCATCGCGAACACCGGGGAGCTGTTTTTT. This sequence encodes CATSGTTTIIANTGELFF. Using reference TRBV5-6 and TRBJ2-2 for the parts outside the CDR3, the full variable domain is DAGVTQSPTHLIKTRGQQVTLRCSPKSGHDTVSWYQQALGQGPQFIFQYYEEEERQRGNFPDRFSGHQFPNYSSELNVNALLLGDSALYLCATSGTTTIIANTGELFFGEGSRLTVL.

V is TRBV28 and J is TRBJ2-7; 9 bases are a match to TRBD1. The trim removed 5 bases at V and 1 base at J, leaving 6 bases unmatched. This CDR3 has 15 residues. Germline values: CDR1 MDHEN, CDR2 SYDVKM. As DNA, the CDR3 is TGTGCCAGCAGTCTCCCTGGGACAGGGTCCTACGAGCAGTACTTC. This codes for CASSLPGTGSYEQYF.